The clone carrying this T cell receptor beta chain has only one observation. The antigen remains unidentified. When replicate PCRs were run on sorted subsets, they used 200 ng DNA, tens of thousands of T cell genomes. The protocol was immunoSEQ multiplex PCR, while the TCRdb copy is restricted to in-frame clones and leaves out a portion. Counted here are 850,000 to 1,200,000 clones, about 76% occurring once; the ten biggest clones make up about 1.5%. The CDR3 contains 13 residues. Germline CDR1 SQVTM, CDR2 ANQGSEA. V was clipped by 7 bases and J by 0 bases, with 10 bases between them. These data belong to a study of shared clonotypes between healthy human individuals. Findings and limits, study-wide: Generally, naive subsets came out with larger estimated richness than memory subsets. Having only a few donors restricted how much genetic and exposure-history diversity was captured.

This TCR came from a man between 18 and 35 years old in good health. The V gene is TRBV29-1, the J gene TRBJ2-4; the D is unclear. Input material: memory CD4+ T cells sorted from blood. The sample's subset: CD45RA-negative fraction. This chain's CDR3 is CSAETEAKNIQYF. The CDR3 nucleotides are TGCAGCGCCGAGACGGAAGCCAAAAACATTCAGTACTTC.